This is a list of T cell receptor beta chains from one sample in a study of Tregs in tolerant kidney transplant recipients. Clones were read by immunoSEQ multiplex PCR, and TCRdb kept only the in-frame ones, dropping some. The data hold approximately 90,000 clones, with 93% observed a single time. Source: CD4+ T cells from blood (PBMCs), taken 12 months after the transplant. These TCRs come from a human patient who received a combined kidney and bone marrow transplant. Part of the T cells may come from the graft donor. CDR3s include the opening cysteine and the closing phenylalanine or tryptophan. Fields, in order: clone size, V gene, D gene, J gene, CDR3 DNA, CDR3 protein. D genes are given only for firm matches. A row's size may be missing; if present it is once, few, many or a size class.

-	TRBV9	-	TRBJ1-2	TGTGCCAGCAGCGTAGGTGAGGGAGTGGGTGGCTACACCTTC	CASSVGEGVGGYTF
once	TRBV2	-	TRBJ2-7	TGTGCCAGCAGGGCCAGGCAGGCTTCATCCTACGAGCAGTACTTC	CASRARQASSYEQYF
-	TRBV7-9	TRBD1	TRBJ2-7	TGTGCCAGCAGCATCCACCGGGACAGGGTGTACGAGCAGTACTTC	CASSIHRDRVYEQYF
-	TRBV9	-	TRBJ2-6	TGTGCCAGCAGCATAGGGCTCTCTGGGGCCAACGTCCTGACTTTC	CASSIGLSGANVLTF
-	TRBV19	-	TRBJ1-2	TGTGCCAGTAGTGCCCAATCTGCGGCGGGGGGTGGCTACACCTTC	CASSAQSAAGGGYTF
medium-sized	TRBV7-8	-	TRBJ2-7	TGTGCCAGCAGCCCTGGGAACAGGGCCTCCTACGAGCAGTACTTC	CASSPGNRASYEQYF
-	TRBV5-5	TRBD1	TRBJ1-6	TGTGCCAGCAGTCGGACAGGGGTTTCACCCCTCCACTTT	CASSRTGVSPLHF
once	TRBV7-6	TRBD1	TRBJ2-2	TGTGCCAGCAGCGCTTATACAGGGGGCCCGGGGACCGGGGAGCTGTTTTTT	CASSAYTGGPGTGELFF
-	TRBV5-4	TRBD1	TRBJ1-2	TGTGCCAGTCAGACAGGGGGTCGGGGCTATGGCTACACCTTC	CASQTGGRGYGYTF
-	TRBV5-5	-	TRBJ1-3	TGTGCCAGCAGCTGGGGGGTGATAGGGCAGCCCTTATACTCTGGAAACACCATATATTTT	CASSWGVIGQPLYSGNTIYF
-	TRBV10-3	TRBD2	TRBJ2-1	TGTGCCACTAGCGGGGCCTACAATGAGCAGTTCTTC	CATSGAYNEQFF
-	TRBV6-1	-	TRBJ1-2	TGTGCCAGCACGCCTAACTTCAACTATGGCTACACCTTC	CASTPNFNYGYTF
-	TRBV18	TRBD1	TRBJ1-2	TGTGCCAGCTCACCACTGCAGGGGGCGAACTATGGCTACACCTTC	CASSPLQGANYGYTF
-	TRBV5-6	-	TRBJ2-7	TGTGCCAGCAGCTTTTACGGGGTTTTAGGGTACGAGCAGTACTTC	CASSFYGVLGYEQYF
-	TRBV5-8	-	TRBJ2-1	TGTGCCAGCAGCTTGGCACTCCGCTACAATGAGCAGTTCTTC	CASSLALRYNEQFF
once	TRBV5-4	-	TRBJ2-5	TGTGCCAGCAGCCGGAGCGGAGCCAACCAAGAGACCCAGTACTTC	CASSRSGANQETQYF
-	TRBV10-3	-	TRBJ2-7	TGTGCCATCAGTGGCCGCGGGGACGAGCAGTACTTC	CAISGRGDEQYF
-	TRBV6-1	TRBD1	TRBJ1-4	TGTGCCAGCAGTCAAGGACAGGGGAATCCAACTAATGAAAAACTGTTTTTT	CASSQGQGNPTNEKLFF
-	TRBV10-3	-	TRBJ2-3	TGTGCCATCACCAGGGCGAAGGGAACAGATACGCAGTATTTT	CAITRAKGTDTQYF
-	TRBV2	TRBD2	TRBJ2-1	TGTGCCAGCAGTGAATCGGGTTGGCGGGGGGCGGATGAGCAGTTCTTC	CASSESGWRGADEQFF
-	TRBV5-4	TRBD1	TRBJ2-3	TGTGCCAGCAGCTTGGGGGGGACAGGATTTTATACGCAGTATTTT	CASSLGGTGFYTQYF
-	TRBV6-6	TRBD2	TRBJ2-5	TGTGCCAGCAGTCCACGGACTAGCGGGAGGGAGACCCAGTACTTC	CASSPRTSGRETQYF
-	TRBV10-3	-	TRBJ2-3	TGTGCCATCAGTGTGGTAGGAGGAACAGATACGCAGTATTTT	CAISVVGGTDTQYF
-	TRBV19	-	TRBJ2-3	TGTGCCAGTAGACAGGGGACTAGGGCAGATACGCAGTATTTT	CASRQGTRADTQYF
-	TRBV5-4	-	TRBJ2-3	TGTGCCAGCAGCCCTAGGACAAGCACAGATACGCAGTATTTT	CASSPRTSTDTQYF
-	TRBV27	TRBD2	TRBJ2-5	TGTGCCAGCAGTTTATCAGGGCGGGGGGGCCAAGAGACCCAGTACTTC	CASSLSGRGGQETQYF
-	TRBV27	-	TRBJ2-7	TGTGCCAGCAGTCCGGTATTGGTTAACCCCTACGAGCAGTACTTC	CASSPVLVNPYEQYF
-	TRBV30	-	TRBJ1-1	TGTGCCTGGAGTCCCCGGACTGCCGAGGGAGCTTTCTTT	CAWSPRTAEGAFF
once	TRBV5-6	-	TRBJ1-3	TGTGCCAGCAGCCGGGACTCGGCTGGAAACACCATATATTTT	CASSRDSAGNTIYF
once	TRBV9	-	TRBJ1-1	TGTGCCAGCAGCGCCCATTCCGGGCGGGGGACTGAAGCTTTCTTT	CASSAHSGRGTEAFF
once	TRBV5-4	TRBD2	TRBJ2-7	TGTGCCAGCAGCCCTACTAGCGGTACCTACGAGCAGTACTTC	CASSPTSGTYEQYF
-	TRBV4-2	TRBD1	TRBJ1-5	TGTGCCAGCAGCCAAGACCGGACAGGGGAGCATAATCAGCCCCAGCATTTT	CASSQDRTGEHNQPQHF
-	TRBV28	-	TRBJ2-1	TGTGCCAGCAGGGAAGACACTTACTCCTACAATGAGCAGTTCTTC	CASREDTYSYNEQFF
few	TRBV11-1	TRBD1	TRBJ2-3	TGTGCCAGCAGCGCTCAGACAGGGGGCACAGATACGCAGTATTTT	CASSAQTGGTDTQYF
-	TRBV11-3	TRBD1	TRBJ2-5	TGTGCCAGCAGCCTGAGGACAGGGGGGAAACAAGAGACCCAGTACTTC	CASSLRTGGKQETQYF
-	TRBV13	TRBD2	TRBJ2-3	TGTGCCAGCAGCTTACGAGCGGGGGTTTCAGATACGCAGTATTTT	CASSLRAGVSDTQYF
-	TRBV6-5	-	TRBJ1-6	TGTGCCAGCAGTTATACAGAGGGAAATTCACCCCTCCACTTT	CASSYTEGNSPLHF
-	TRBV6-5	TRBD1	TRBJ2-2	TGTGCCACCGGACAGGGATGGATCACCGGGGAGCTGTTTTTT	CATGQGWITGELFF
-	TRBV27	-	TRBJ2-7	TGTGCCAGCAGTTTGCGGCAGGGGTGGTGGGTCTACGAGCAGTACTTC	CASSLRQGWWVYEQYF
-	TRBV30	TRBD2	TRBJ2-7	TGTGCCTGGACCCCGGGGGGGATAGGGGCCTACGAGCAGTACTTC	CAWTPGGIGAYEQYF
once	TRBV27	TRBD2	TRBJ2-7	TGTGCCAGCAGTTTAGAGCCTAGCGGCGTGGGGGAGCAGTACTTC	CASSLEPSGVGEQYF
-	TRBV9	TRBD2	TRBJ2-7	TGTGCCAGCAGCACGGGACTAGCGTGGGGTGACGAGCAGTACTTC	CASSTGLAWGDEQYF
-	TRBV5-1	TRBD1	TRBJ2-3	TGCGCCAGCAGCTTGGTTGTAGGGGGCAACACAGATACGCAGTATTTT	CASSLVVGGNTDTQYF
-	TRBV5-4	TRBD2	TRBJ2-5	TGTGCCAGCAGCCAAACTAGCGGGGGGGAGACCCAGTACTTC	CASSQTSGGETQYF
-	TRBV2	-	TRBJ1-1	TGTGCCAGCAGTGAAGCCAGGGTGAATTCTGAAGCTTTCTTT	CASSEARVNSEAFF
-	TRBV7-8	TRBD1	TRBJ2-1	TGTGCCAGCAGCCCGCGGGACAGGGGTAATGAGCAGTTCTTC	CASSPRDRGNEQFF
-	TRBV29-1	-	TRBJ2-7	TGCAGCGTTGCAATACAGGGCTACGAGCAGTACTTC	CSVAIQGYEQYF
-	TRBV2	TRBD1	TRBJ1-5	TGTGCCAGCAGCTGGCGGCAGGGGGGCGGTCAGCCCCAGCATTTT	CASSWRQGGGQPQHF